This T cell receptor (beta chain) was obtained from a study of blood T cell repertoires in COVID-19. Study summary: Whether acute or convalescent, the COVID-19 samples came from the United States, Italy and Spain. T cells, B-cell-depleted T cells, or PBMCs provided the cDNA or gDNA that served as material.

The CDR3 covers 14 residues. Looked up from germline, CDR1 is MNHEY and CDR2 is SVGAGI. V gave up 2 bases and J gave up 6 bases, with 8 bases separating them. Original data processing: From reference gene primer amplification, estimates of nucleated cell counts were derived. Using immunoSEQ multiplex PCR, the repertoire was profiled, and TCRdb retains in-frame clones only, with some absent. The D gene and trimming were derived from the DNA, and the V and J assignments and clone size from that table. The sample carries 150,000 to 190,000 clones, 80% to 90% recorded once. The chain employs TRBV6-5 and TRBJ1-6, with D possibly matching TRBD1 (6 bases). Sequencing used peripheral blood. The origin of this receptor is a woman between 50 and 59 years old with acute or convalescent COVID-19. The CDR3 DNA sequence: TGTGCCAGCAGTTACGACAGGCTTAATTCACCCCTCCACTTT. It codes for CASSYDRLNSPLHF.